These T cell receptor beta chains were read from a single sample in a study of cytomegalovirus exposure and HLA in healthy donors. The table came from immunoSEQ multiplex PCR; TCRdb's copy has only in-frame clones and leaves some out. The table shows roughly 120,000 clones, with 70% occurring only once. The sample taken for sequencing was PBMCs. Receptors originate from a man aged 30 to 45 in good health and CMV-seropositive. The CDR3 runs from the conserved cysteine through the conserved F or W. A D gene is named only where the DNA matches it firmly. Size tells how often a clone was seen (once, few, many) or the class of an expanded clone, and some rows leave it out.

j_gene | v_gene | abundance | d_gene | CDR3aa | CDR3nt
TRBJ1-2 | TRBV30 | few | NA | CAQRGVNYGYTF | TGTGCCCAACGGGGGGTGAACTATGGCTACACCTTC
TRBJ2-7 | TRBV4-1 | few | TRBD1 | CASSQEGQAYEQYF | TGCGCCAGCAGCCAAGAAGGACAGGCCTACGAGCAGTACTTC
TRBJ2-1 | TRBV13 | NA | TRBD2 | CASSLRAGGPRYNEQFF | TGTGCCAGCAGCTTAAGAGCGGGGGGGCCTAGGTACAATGAGCAGTTCTTC
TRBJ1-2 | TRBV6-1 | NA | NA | CASSPGGDYGYTF | TGTGCCAGCAGTCCCGGCGGGGATTATGGCTACACCTTC
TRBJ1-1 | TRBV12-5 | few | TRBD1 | CASGSGQGDTEAFF | TGTGCTAGTGGTTCCGGACAGGGGGACACTGAAGCTTTCTTT
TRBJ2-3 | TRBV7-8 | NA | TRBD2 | CASSLEVGGSGDTQYF | TGTGCCAGCAGCTTAGAGGTGGGAGGGTCAGGAGATACGCAGTATTTT
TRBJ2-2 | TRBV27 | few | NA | CASSLIPGSPGELFF | TGTGCCAGCAGTTTAATCCCAGGGTCACCCGGGGAGCTGTTTTTT
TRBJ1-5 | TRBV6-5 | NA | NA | CAVAAQANQPQHF | TGTGCCGTAGCGGCACAGGCCAATCAGCCCCAGCATTTT
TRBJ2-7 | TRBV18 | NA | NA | CASSPKTGTYEQYF | TGTGCCAGCTCACCAAAAACAGGGACCTACGAGCAGTACTTC
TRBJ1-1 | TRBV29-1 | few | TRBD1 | CSVMTGTGTTEAFF | TGCAGCGTCATGACCGGGACAGGGACAACTGAAGCTTTCTTT
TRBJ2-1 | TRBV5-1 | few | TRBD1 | CASGPVGTGDYNEQFF | TGCGCCAGCGGCCCGGTCGGGACAGGGGACTACAATGAGCAGTTCTTC
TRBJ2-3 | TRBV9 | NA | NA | CASSVDSPDTQYF | TGTGCCAGCAGCGTAGACAGTCCAGATACGCAGTATTTT
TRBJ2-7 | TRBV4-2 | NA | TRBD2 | CASSQVGEGQQYF | TGTGCCAGCAGCCAAGTGGGGGAGGGGCAGCAGTACTTC
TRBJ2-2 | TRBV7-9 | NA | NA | CASSLGVLTGELFF | TGTGCCAGCAGCTTAGGCGTTCTCACCGGGGAGCTGTTTTTT
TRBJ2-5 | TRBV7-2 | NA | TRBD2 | CASSQFSGSRQETQYF | TGTGCCAGCAGCCAATTCAGCGGGAGTCGCCAAGAGACCCAGTACTTC